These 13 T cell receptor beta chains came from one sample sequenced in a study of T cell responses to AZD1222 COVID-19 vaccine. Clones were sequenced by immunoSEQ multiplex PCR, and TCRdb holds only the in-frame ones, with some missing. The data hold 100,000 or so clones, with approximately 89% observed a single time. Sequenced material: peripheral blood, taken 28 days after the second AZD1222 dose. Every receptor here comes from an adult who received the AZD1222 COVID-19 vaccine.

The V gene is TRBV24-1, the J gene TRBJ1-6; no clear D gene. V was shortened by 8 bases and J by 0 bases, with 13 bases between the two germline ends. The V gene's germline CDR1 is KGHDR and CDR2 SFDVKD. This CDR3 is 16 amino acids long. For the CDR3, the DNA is TGTGCCACCAATTTGGAAGGAAGCTCCTATAATTCACCCCTCCACTTT. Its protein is CATNLEGSSYNSPLHF.

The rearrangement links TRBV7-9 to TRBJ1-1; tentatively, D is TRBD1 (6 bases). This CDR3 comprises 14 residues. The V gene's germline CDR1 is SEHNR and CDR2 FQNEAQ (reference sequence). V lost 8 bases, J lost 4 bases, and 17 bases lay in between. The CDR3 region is CASGSHREVTEAFF. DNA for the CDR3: TGTGCCAGCGGTTCTCACAGGGAGGTCACTGAAGCTTTCTTT.

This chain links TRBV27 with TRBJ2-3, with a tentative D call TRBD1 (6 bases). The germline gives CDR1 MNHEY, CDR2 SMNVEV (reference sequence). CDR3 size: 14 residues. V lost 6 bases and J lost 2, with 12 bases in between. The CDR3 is CASRRTGLTDTQYF. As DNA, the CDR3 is TGTGCCAGCAGGAGAACAGGGCTCACAGATACGCAGTATTTT.

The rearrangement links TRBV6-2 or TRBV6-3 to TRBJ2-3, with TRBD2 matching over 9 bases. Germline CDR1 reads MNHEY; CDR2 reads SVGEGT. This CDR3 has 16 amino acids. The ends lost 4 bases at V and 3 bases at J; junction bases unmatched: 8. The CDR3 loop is CASSSPIAGATDTQYF. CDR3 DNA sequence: TGTGCCAGCAGTTCCCCTATAGCGGGGGCTACAGATACGCAGTATTTT.

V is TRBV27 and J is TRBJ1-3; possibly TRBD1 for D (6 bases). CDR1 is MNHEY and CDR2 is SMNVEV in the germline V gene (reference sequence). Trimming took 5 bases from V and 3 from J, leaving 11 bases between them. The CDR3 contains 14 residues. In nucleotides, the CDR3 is TGTGCCAGCAGTCTGGGGGCGGTTGGAAACACCATATATTTT. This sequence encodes CASSLGAVGNTIYF.

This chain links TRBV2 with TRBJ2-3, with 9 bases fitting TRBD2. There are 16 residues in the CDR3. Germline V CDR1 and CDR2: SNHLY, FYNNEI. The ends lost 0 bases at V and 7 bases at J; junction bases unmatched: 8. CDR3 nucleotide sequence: TGTGCCAGCAGTGAAGCGGAGCGGGGGGCACAAAATACGCAGTATTTT. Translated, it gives CASSEAERGAQNTQYF.

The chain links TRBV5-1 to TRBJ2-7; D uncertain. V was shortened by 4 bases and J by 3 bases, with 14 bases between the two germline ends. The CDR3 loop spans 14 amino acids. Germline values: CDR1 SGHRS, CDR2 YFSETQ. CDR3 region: CASSLSDPNYEQYF. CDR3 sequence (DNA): TGCGCCAGCAGCCTCTCGGACCCCAACTACGAGCAGTACTTC.

The CDR3 DNA sequence: TGTGCCAGCAGCTTATCCGGGGCTAGCGGCCAAGAGACCCAGTACTTC. Translating gives CASSLSGASGQETQYF. This sequence joins TRBV7-2 and TRBJ2-5, with TRBD2 matching 7 bases. The CDR3 runs 16 residues. V was clipped by 2 bases and J by 1 base; unmatched bases: 7. Per germline, CDR1 SGHTA and CDR2 FQGNSA.

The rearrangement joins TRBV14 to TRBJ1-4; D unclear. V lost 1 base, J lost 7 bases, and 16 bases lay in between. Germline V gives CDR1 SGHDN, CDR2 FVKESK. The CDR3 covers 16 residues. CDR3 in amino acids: CASSQGSEGLGEKLFF. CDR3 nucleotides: TGTGCCAGCAGCCAAGGATCAGAGGGTTTAGGTGAAAAACTGTTTTTT.

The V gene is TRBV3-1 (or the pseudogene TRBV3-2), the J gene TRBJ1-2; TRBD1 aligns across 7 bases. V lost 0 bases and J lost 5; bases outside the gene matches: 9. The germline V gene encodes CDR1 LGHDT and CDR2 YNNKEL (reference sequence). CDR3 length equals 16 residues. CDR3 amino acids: CASSQDFPGQRYGYTF. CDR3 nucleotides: TGTGCCAGCAGCCAAGATTTCCCGGGACAGAGGTATGGCTACACCTTC.

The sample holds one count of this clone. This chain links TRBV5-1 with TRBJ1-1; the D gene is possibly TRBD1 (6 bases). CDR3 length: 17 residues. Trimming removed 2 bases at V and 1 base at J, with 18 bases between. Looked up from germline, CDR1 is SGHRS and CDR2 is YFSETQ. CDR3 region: CASSLTTGKRGNTEAFF. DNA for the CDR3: TGCGCCAGCAGCTTAACTACAGGGAAGAGGGGGAACACTGAAGCTTTCTTT. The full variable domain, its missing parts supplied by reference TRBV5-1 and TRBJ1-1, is KAGVTQTPRYLIKTRGQQVTLSCSPISGHRSVSWYQQTPGQGLQFLFEYFSETQRNKGNFPGRFSGRQFSNSRSEMNVSTLELGDSALYLCASSLTTGKRGNTEAFFGQGTRLTVV.

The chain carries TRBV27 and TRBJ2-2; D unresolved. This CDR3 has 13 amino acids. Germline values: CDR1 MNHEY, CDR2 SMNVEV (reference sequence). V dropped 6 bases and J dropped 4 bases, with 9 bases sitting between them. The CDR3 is CASRGPFTGELFF. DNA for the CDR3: TGTGCCAGCAGAGGACCGTTCACCGGGGAGCTGTTTTTT.

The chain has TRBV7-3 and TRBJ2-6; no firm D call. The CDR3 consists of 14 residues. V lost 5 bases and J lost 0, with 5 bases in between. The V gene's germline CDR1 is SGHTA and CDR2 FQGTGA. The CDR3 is CASSHNSGANVLTF. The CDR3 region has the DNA TGTGCCAGCAGCCACAACTCTGGGGCCAACGTCCTGACTTTC.